The entry below gives a single TCR beta chain sequence along with its context. How the authors handled the data: Quantification of nucleated cells was approximated via reference gene primer amplification. Generated by immunoSEQ multiplex PCR, the TCRdb table keeps only in-frame clones and is missing some. The D gene and trimming were derived from the DNA, and the V and J assignments and clone size from that table. The data show tens of thousands of clones, about 90% seen once. The data stem from a study of blood T cell repertoires in COVID-19. Turning to the study itself: Material from acute and convalescent COVID-19 was sourced from the United States, Italy and Spain. Sources were T cells, B-cell-depleted T cells, or PBMCs; the material itself was cDNA or gDNA.

This CDR3 is built from 17 residues. The genes are TRBV21-1 and TRBJ1-5; the DNA was not used to check the table's D call, TRBD1. TRBV21-1 is annotated as a pseudogene. Sequenced sample: peripheral blood. The receptor was isolated from a man aged 45-60 years with active COVID-19. The CDR3 protein is CASSKAPRTGVVKPQHF. The CDR3 bases are TGTGCCAGCAGCAAAGCGCCTCGGACAGGGGTAGTAAAGCCCCAGCATTTT.